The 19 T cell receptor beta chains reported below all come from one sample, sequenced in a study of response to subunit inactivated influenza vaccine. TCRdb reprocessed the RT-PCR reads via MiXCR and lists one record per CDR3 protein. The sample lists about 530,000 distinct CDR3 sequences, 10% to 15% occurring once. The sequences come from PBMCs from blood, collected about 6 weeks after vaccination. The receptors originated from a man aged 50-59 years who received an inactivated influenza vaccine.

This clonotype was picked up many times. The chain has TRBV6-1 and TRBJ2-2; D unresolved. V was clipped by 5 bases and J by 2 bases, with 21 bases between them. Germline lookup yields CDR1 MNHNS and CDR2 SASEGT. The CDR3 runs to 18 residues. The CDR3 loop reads CASSPPGGPRPNTGELFF. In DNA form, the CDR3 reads TGTGCCAGCAGTCCCCCCGGTGGTCCCAGACCAAACACCGGGGAGCTGTTTTTT.

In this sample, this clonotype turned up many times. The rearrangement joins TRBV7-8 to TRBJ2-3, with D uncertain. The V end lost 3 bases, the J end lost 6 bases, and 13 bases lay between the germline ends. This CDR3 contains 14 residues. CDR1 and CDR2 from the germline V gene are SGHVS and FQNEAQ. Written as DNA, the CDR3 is TGTGCCAGCAGCTTTACTCGGCATTGGGATACGCAGTATTTT. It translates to CASSFTRHWDTQYF.

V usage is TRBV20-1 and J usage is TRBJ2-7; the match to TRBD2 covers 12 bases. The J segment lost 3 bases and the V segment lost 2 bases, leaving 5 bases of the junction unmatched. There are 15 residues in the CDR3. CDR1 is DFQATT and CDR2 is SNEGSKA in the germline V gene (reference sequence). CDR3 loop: CSARSRGLAGYEQYF. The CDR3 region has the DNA TGCAGTGCTAGAAGTCGGGGACTAGCGGGCTACGAGCAGTACTTC.

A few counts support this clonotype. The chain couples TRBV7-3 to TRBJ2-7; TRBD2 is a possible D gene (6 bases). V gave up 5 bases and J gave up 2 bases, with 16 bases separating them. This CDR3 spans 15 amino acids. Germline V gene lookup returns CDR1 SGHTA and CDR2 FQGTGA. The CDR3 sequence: CASSIGGTGAYEQYF. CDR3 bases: TGTGCCAGCAGCATCGGGGGTACGGGAGCCTACGAGCAGTACTTC.

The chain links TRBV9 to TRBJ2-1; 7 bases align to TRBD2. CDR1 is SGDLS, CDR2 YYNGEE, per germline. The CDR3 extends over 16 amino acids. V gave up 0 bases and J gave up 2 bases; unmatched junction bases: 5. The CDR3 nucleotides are TGTGCCAGCAGCGTAGCTTCGGGGAGGGCCTACAATGAGCAGTTCTTC. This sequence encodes CASSVASGRAYNEQFF.

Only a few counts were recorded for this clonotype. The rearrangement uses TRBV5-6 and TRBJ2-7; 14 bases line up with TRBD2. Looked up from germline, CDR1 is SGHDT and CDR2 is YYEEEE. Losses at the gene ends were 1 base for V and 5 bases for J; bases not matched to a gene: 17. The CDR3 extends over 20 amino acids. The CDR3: CASSLLRGLGLAGDLHEQYF. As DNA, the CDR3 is TGTGCCAGCAGCTTGTTGAGGGGGCTGGGACTAGCGGGAGATCTCCACGAGCAGTACTTC.

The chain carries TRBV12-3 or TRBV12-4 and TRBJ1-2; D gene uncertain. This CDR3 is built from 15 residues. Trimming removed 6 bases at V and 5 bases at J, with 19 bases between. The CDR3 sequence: CASSEPGTMGYGYTF. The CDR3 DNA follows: TGTGCCAGCAGCGAACCCGGTACAATGGGTTATGGCTACACCTTC.

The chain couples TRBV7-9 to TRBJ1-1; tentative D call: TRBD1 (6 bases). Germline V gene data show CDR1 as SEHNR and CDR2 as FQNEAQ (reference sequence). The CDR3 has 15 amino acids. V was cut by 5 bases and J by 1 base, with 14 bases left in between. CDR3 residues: CASSLSGQWNTEAFF. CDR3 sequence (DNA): TGTGCCAGCAGCCTGAGCGGACAGTGGAACACTGAAGCTTTCTTT.

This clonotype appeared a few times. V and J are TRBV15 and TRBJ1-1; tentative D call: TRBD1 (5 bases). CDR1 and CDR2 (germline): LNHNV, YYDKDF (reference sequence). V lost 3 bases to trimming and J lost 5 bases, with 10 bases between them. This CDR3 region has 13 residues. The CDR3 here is CATSSGGWTEAFF. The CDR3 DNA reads TGTGCCACCAGCAGTGGGGGTTGGACTGAAGCTTTCTTT.

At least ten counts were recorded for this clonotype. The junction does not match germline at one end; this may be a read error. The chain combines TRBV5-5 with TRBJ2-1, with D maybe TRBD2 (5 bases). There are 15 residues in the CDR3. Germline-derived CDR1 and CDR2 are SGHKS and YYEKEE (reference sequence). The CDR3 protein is CASSSAKLDNLAVVF. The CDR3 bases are TGTGCCAGCAGCTCCGCGAAGTTAGATAACCTAGCAGTGGTCTTC.

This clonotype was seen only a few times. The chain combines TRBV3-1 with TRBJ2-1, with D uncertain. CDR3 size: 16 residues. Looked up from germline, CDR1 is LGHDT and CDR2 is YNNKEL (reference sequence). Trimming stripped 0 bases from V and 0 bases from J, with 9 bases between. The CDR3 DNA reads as TGTGCCAGCAGCCAAGAGACTCGAAGCTCCTACAATGAGCAGTTCTTC. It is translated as CASSQETRSSYNEQFF.

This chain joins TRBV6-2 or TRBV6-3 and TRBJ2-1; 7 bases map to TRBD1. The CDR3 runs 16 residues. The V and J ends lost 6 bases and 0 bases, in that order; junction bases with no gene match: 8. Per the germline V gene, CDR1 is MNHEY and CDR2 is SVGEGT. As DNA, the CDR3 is TGTGCCAGCAGCTTAGACAGGGAGAGCTCCTACAATGAGCAGTTCTTC. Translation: CASSLDRESSYNEQFF.

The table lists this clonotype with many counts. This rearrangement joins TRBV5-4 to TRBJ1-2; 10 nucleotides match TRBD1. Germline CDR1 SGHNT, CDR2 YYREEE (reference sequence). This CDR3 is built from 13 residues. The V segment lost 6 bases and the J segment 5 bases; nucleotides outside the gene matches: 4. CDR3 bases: TGTGCCAGCACCGGGACAGGGGTTTATGGCTACACCTTC. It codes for CASTGTGVYGYTF.

CDR3 coding DNA: TGCAGTGCTAGAGGGTCTAAGGGCGGCAACGAGCAGTACTTC. This sequence encodes CSARGSKGGNEQYF. The chain links TRBV20-1 to TRBJ2-7; D gene unclear. The germline gives CDR1 DFQATT, CDR2 SNEGSKA (reference sequence). V was shortened by 1 base and J by 5 bases, with 15 bases between the two germline ends. The CDR3 covers 14 residues.

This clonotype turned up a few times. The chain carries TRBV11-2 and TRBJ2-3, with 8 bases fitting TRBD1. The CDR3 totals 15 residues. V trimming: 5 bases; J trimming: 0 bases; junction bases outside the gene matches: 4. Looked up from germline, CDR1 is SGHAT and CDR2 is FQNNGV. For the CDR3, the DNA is TGTGCCAGCAGCATGGACAGGGCTAGCACAGATACGCAGTATTTT. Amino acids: CASSMDRASTDTQYF.

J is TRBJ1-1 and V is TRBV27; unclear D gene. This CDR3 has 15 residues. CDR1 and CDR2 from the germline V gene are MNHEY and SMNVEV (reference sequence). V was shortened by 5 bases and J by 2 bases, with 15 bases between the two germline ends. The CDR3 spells CASSNIDRRNTEAFF. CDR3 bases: TGTGCCAGCAGTAATATCGATCGACGAAACACTGAAGCTTTCTTT.

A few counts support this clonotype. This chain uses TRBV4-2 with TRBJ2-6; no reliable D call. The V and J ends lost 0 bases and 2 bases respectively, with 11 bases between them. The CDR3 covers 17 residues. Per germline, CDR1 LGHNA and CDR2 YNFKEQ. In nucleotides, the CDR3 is TGTGCCAGCAGCCAAGAAATGGTCGGTGCTGGGGCCAACGTCCTGACTTTC. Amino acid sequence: CASSQEMVGAGANVLTF.

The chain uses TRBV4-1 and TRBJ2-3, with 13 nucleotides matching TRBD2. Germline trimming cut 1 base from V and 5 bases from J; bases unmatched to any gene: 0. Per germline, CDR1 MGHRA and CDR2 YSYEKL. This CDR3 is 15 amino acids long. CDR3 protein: CASSQGTSGGDTQYF. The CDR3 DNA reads TGCGCCAGCAGCCAAGGGACTAGCGGGGGAGATACGCAGTATTTT.

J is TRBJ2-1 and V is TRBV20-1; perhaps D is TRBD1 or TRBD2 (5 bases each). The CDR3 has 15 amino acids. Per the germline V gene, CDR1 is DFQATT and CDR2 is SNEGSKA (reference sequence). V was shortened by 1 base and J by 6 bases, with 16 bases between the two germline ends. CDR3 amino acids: CSARAFEGSFNEQFF. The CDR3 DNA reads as TGCAGTGCTAGAGCTTTTGAGGGGTCTTTCAATGAGCAGTTCTTC.